These 26 T cell receptor beta chains were sequenced from one sample in a study of Ad26.COV2.S vaccination and SARS-CoV-2 variants. The sample's treatment: roughly 20 received Ad26.COV2.S at low or high dose, single or two shots; roughly 5 received placebo; per-sample allocation not given. All samples were drawn on day 63, counting from the first vaccine or placebo injection. Profiled with immunoSEQ multiplex PCR; TCRdb holds only in-frame clones, not every one. The table includes about 260,000 clones, approximately 88% detected once. Material: peripheral blood, obtained in a trial of Ad26.COV2.S vaccine versus placebo. Receptors originate from a person aged 18 to 59 who received the Ad26.COV2.S COVID-19 vaccine or a placebo.

This chain uses TRBV30 with TRBJ1-6; D is possibly TRBD1 (6 bases). CDR1 GTSNPN and CDR2 SVGIG come from the germline V gene (reference sequence). V lost 1 base, J lost 7 bases, and 14 bases lay in between. The CDR3 covers 15 residues. CDR3 coding DNA: TGTGCCTGGAGTGCTCCAGGGGCCTTAAATTCACCCCTCCACTTT. This gives the protein CAWSAPGALNSPLHF. The whole variable domain, filled in from reference TRBV30 and TRBJ1-6, reads SQTIHQWPATLVQPVGSPLSLECTVEGTSNPNLYWYRQAAGRGLQLLFYSVGIGQISSEVPQNLSASRPQDRQFILSSKKLLLSDSGFYLCAWSAPGALNSPLHFGNGTRLTVT.

The chain employs TRBV7-9 and TRBJ2-7; possibly TRBD1 for D (6 bases). V lost 6 bases to trimming and J lost 2 bases, with 8 bases between them. CDR3 length equals 12 residues. From germline, CDR1 is SEHNR and CDR2 FQNEAQ (reference sequence). CDR3 sequence reads: CASSNRAYEQYF. In DNA form, the CDR3 reads TGTGCCAGCAGTAACAGGGCCTACGAGCAGTACTTC.

The V gene is TRBV18, the J gene TRBJ1-2; D is unresolved. V was shortened by 4 bases and J by 8 bases, with 14 bases between the two germline ends. Germline CDR1 is KGHSH and CDR2 is LQKENI. CDR3 length: 13 residues. The CDR3 DNA is TGTGCCAGCTCACGGGAGCAAACGGGCGGCTACACCTTC. It encodes CASSREQTGGYTF.

V is TRBV9 and J is TRBJ2-2; perhaps TRBD2 as D (6 bases). The CDR3 totals 16 residues. Germline V lookup: CDR1 SGDLS, CDR2 YYNGEE. Trimming cost V 6 bases and J 7 bases, with 22 bases left between them. The CDR3 region has the DNA TGTGCCAGCACCCCGGGACTCAACTCACGGGGCGGGGAGCTGTTTTTT. Protein: CASTPGLNSRGGELFF.

The chain couples TRBV7-6 to TRBJ1-1; D is ambiguous. With 4 bases removed from V and 6 bases from J, the gap between germline ends came to 12 bases. The CDR3 is 13 amino acids. Germline CDR1 and CDR2: SGHVS and FNYEAQ. CDR3 nucleotide sequence: TGTGCCAGCAGCTATGGTAGGGTATCTGAAGCTTTCTTT. Translation gives CASSYGRVSEAFF. Supplemented by reference TRBV7-6 and TRBJ1-1, the full variable domain reads GAGVSQSPRYKVTKRGQDVALRCDPISGHVSLYWYRQALGQGPEFLTYFNYEAQQDKSGLPNDRFSAERPEGSISTLTIQRTEQRDSAMYRCASSYGRVSEAFFGQGTRLTVV.

The chain links TRBV7-9 to TRBJ1-1, with D uncertain. The germline V gene has CDR1 SEHNR and CDR2 FQNEAQ (reference sequence). Deletions cut 4 bases from V and 1 base from J, with 10 bases between. CDR3 size: 14 residues. The CDR3 DNA is TGTGCCAGCAGCTCCGGACCGGAGAACACTGAAGCTTTCTTT. Translated: CASSSGPENTEAFF.

Here the CDR3 DNA reads TGTGCCAGCAGTAGGAGCGGAGACTACAATGAGCAGTTCTTC. Encoded protein: CASSRSGDYNEQFF. The V gene is TRBV25-1, the J gene TRBJ2-1; TRBD2 might be the D (5 bases). The V end lost 5 bases, the J end lost 3 bases, and 11 bases lay between the germline ends. The CDR3 loop spans 14 amino acids. Germline CDR1 is MGHDK and CDR2 is SYGVNS.

In this sample, this clone turned up once. The rearrangement uses TRBV5-6 and TRBJ1-2; 11 bases line up with TRBD1. CDR1 is SGHDT and CDR2 is YYEEEE in the germline V gene. With 5 bases clipped from V and 4 bases from J, the junction kept 4 bases outside the gene matches. The CDR3 has 14 residues. CDR3 nucleotides: TGTGCCAGCAGGGACAGGGGGCGGGTCTATGGCTACACCTTC. Encoded protein: CASRDRGRVYGYTF.

The CDR3 DNA sequence: TGTGCCAGCAGCTTAGACCCAAACACCGGGGAGCTGTTTTTT. Translation gives CASSLDPNTGELFF. This sequence joins TRBV7-2 and TRBJ2-2; no definite D call. V dropped 1 base and J dropped 2 bases, with 5 bases sitting between them. The CDR3 runs 14 residues. CDR1 and CDR2 (germline): SGHTA, FQGNSA.

The gene calls are TRBV9 and TRBJ1-1; possibly TRBD1 for D (5 bases). With 3 bases removed from V and 6 bases from J, the gap between germline ends came to 12 bases. This CDR3 is 13 amino acids long. Germline V gene data show CDR1 as SGDLS and CDR2 as YYNGEE. CDR3 region: CASSAGGESEAFF. CDR3 bases: TGTGCCAGCAGCGCGGGAGGGGAATCTGAAGCTTTCTTT.

J is TRBJ1-1 and V is TRBV6-2 or TRBV6-3; no clear D gene. Germline CDR1 and CDR2: MNHEY and SVGEGT. The CDR3 is made up of 13 amino acids. The V end was cut by 2 bases, the J end by 5 bases, with 9 bases between. The CDR3 nucleotides read TGTGCCAGCAGTTACGGGTTTCTGACTGAAGCTTTCTTT. It yields the protein CASSYGFLTEAFF.

To note about this clone: At the DNA level, this CDR3 is encoded by other sequences in the same sample as well. The genes are TRBV6-2 or TRBV6-3 and TRBJ2-5; the D is unclear. CDR1 and CDR2 from the germline V gene are MNHEY and SVGEGT. The CDR3 sequence is 11 residues long. Between the trimmed V and J ends, which lost 5 bases and 3 bases, there was a span of 4 bases. This CDR3 is CASSLKETQYF. Here the CDR3 DNA reads TGTGCCAGCAGTCTAAAAGAGACCCAGTACTTC.

In its sample, this clone was seen once. The germline gene is not matched at one end of the junction; a read error may be the cause. J is TRBJ1-4 and V is TRBV7-7, with 7 nucleotides matching TRBD1. CDR1 is SSHAT, CDR2 FNYEAQ, per germline (reference sequence). This CDR3 is 15 amino acids long. As DNA, the CDR3 is TGTGCTAGCAGCCTCACAGGGGCAACTAATGAAAAACTGTTTTTT. Amino acid sequence: CASSLTGATNEKLFF.

The CDR3 loop reads CASSPGLAGAEQYV. CDR3 sequence (DNA): TGTGCCAGCTCACCGGGGCTAGCGGGAGCCGAGCAGTACGTC. This chain joins TRBV18 and TRBJ2-7, with 10 bases aligning to TRBD2. Germline V gene lookup returns CDR1 KGHSH and CDR2 LQKENI. The CDR3 length is 14 residues. Trimming at V came to 3 bases and at J to 6 bases, leaving 5 bases not matched to a gene.

The rearrangement uses TRBV9 and TRBJ2-1; TRBD1 aligns across 9 bases. The CDR3 spans 16 residues. CDR1 and CDR2 (germline): SGDLS, YYNGEE. V trimming: 4 bases; J trimming: 6 bases; junction bases outside the gene matches: 11. The CDR3 bases are TGTGCCAGCAGCCCGAAGGAGGGACAGGGCTTCAATGAGCAGTTCTTC. Protein sequence: CASSPKEGQGFNEQFF.

This clone was seen once. The chain employs TRBV5-4 and TRBJ1-1; D gene uncertain. Trimming removed 3 bases at V and 6 bases at J, with 15 bases between. The CDR3 sequence is 14 residues long. Germline values: CDR1 SGHNT, CDR2 YYREEE (reference sequence). CDR3 amino acids: CASSSHPGNAEAFF. Here the CDR3 DNA reads TGTGCCAGCAGCTCGCATCCAGGAAATGCTGAAGCTTTCTTT.

This clone came up once. The CDR3 is CAISRDSYEQYV. The CDR3 DNA sequence: TGTGCCATCAGTCGGGACTCCTACGAGCAGTACGTC. J is TRBJ2-7 and V is TRBV10-3, with D maybe TRBD2 (5 bases). Trimming stripped 5 bases from V and 0 bases from J, with 5 bases between. Looked up from germline, CDR1 is ENHRY and CDR2 is SYGVKD. This CDR3 has 12 residues.

The V and J genes are TRBV27 and TRBJ2-7; D is perhaps TRBD1 (6 bases). Germline V gene sequence: CDR1 MNHEY, CDR2 SMNVEV (reference sequence). This CDR3 is built from 14 residues. V dropped 3 bases and J dropped 2 bases, with 11 bases sitting between them. The chain's CDR3 is CASSFGQGPYEQYF. The CDR3 bases are TGTGCCAGCAGTTTTGGGCAGGGGCCCTACGAGCAGTACTTC.

V and J are TRBV2 and TRBJ2-1; tentatively, D is TRBD2 (6 bases). CDR3 size: 16 residues. CDR1 SNHLY and CDR2 FYNNEI come from the germline V gene. The ends were cut back, 3 bases at V and 3 bases at J, with 15 bases in the middle. CDR3 nucleotides: TGTGCCAGCAGTGATTCCCGGGCCGGGAGCTACAATGAGCAGTTCTTC. Its translation is CASSDSRAGSYNEQFF.

The chain combines TRBV11-2 with TRBJ1-5; D is uncertain. The CDR3 contains 13 residues. In germline, CDR1 is SGHAT, CDR2 FQNNGV. Trimming left V 1 base short and J 4 bases short, with 5 bases between. CDR3 in DNA: TGTGCCAGCAGCTTAGGGGTAAATCAGCCCCAGCATTTT. Its protein is CASSLGVNQPQHF.

The chain carries TRBV29-1 and TRBJ1-2; possibly TRBD1 for D (6 bases). V gave up 4 bases and J gave up 0 bases, with 12 bases separating them. The CDR3 sequence is 14 residues long. Germline-derived CDR1 and CDR2 are SQVTM and ANQGSEA. In DNA form, the CDR3 reads TGCAGCGTTGTTGCGGAGGGGGCTAACTATGGCTACACCTTC. This translates into CSVVAEGANYGYTF.

The gene calls are TRBV29-1 and TRBJ2-7; D call uncertain. CDR3 length equals 15 residues. V lost 6 bases and J 0 bases, leaving 18 bases between the germline ends. The V gene's germline CDR1 is SQVTM and CDR2 ANQGSEA. CDR3: CSVSVGCRSSYEQYV. The CDR3 DNA sequence: TGCAGCGTGAGTGTTGGTTGCCGATCCTCCTACGAGCAGTACGTC.

The chain carries TRBV6-6 and TRBJ2-2; possible D gene TRBD1, 5 bases. Germline V lookup: CDR1 MNHNY, CDR2 SVGAGI (reference sequence). The length of the CDR3 is 17 residues. Trimming pared 5 bases from V and 6 bases from J, leaving 22 bases between. The CDR3 nucleotides are TGTGCCAGCAGTCCGATTAGGAACAGGTTTAAGGCCGGGGAGCTGTTTTTT. As protein: CASSPIRNRFKAGELFF.

Comments on this clone: A read error may account for a junction end that differs from germline. CDR3 DNA: TGTGCCATCAGTGAGCCGGGGAACAGGGGGCTGGGATTC. Translated, it gives CAISEPGNRGLGF. V usage is TRBV10-3 and J usage is TRBJ1-2; 9 positions agree with TRBD1. CDR3 length equals 13 residues. CDR1 is ENHRY, CDR2 SYGVKD, per germline.

The chain is built from TRBV15 and TRBJ2-5; no definite D call. The V end was cut by 0 bases, the J end by 2 bases, with 10 bases between. CDR3 length: 15 residues. Germline V gene sequence: CDR1 LNHNV, CDR2 YYDKDF (reference sequence). DNA for the CDR3: TGTGCCACCAGCAGAGATTTACGCAAGCAAGAGACCCAGTACTTC. It is translated as CATSRDLRKQETQYF.

This clone was seen only a few times. This sequence joins TRBV7-2 and TRBJ1-2; D remains ambiguous. The CDR3 loop spans 17 amino acids. Looked up from germline, CDR1 is SGHTA and CDR2 is FQGNSA. V lost 1 base and J lost 4, with 19 bases in between. The CDR3: CASSLDNSGLLGYGYTF. CDR3 nucleotides: TGTGCCAGCAGCTTAGATAATTCGGGGTTATTAGGCTATGGCTACACCTTC.